The 16 T cell receptor beta chains given below trace back to one sample, sequenced in a study of esophageal squamous cell carcinoma under preoperative chemotherapy. TCRdb re-derived calls from the PCR reads in MiXCR, one entry per CDR3 protein. The sample lists around 14,000 distinct CDR3 sequences, around three fifths seen once, with 53% in the top ten. As for time point: before preoperative PTX-NDP chemotherapy. The biological material was taken from a patient given preoperative chemotherapy. The receptors were gathered from a human donor with esophageal squamous cell carcinoma. The donor label of this sample is uncertain.

The chain has TRBV12-3 or TRBV12-4 and TRBJ2-3; TRBD2 matches at 7 bases. Trimming cost V 5 bases and J 0 bases; bases outside gene matches: 5. CDR3 size: 15 residues. This CDR3 reads CASSRGSGSTDTQYF. CDR3 nucleotide sequence: TGTGCCAGCAGTAGGGGTAGCGGGAGCACAGATACGCAGTATTTT.

The chain is built from TRBV10-3 and TRBJ2-3, with 9 bases lining up with TRBD2. The CDR3 has 15 residues. Germline V gene data show CDR1 as ENHRY and CDR2 as SYGVKD. The V segment lost 11 bases and the J segment 9 bases; nucleotides outside the gene matches: 18. The CDR3 is CAGGKGAGGGETQYF. The CDR3 DNA reads as TGTGCCGGGGGAAAAGGGGCGGGGGGGGGGGAGACGCAGTATTTT.

The sample holds many counts of this clonotype. The chain couples TRBV28 to TRBJ2-5; 10 nucleotides match TRBD2. V lost 4 bases and J lost 6; bases outside the gene matches: 11. Looked up from germline, CDR1 is MDHEN and CDR2 is SYDVKM. This CDR3 has 16 amino acids. This CDR3 is CASSSEREGWRKTQYF. In DNA form, the CDR3 reads TGTGCCAGCAGTTCGGAGCGGGAGGGCTGGAGGAAGACCCAGTACTTC.

This clonotype occurred once. The gene calls are TRBV10-3 and TRBJ2-3, with 9 nucleotides matching TRBD2. The CDR3 covers 14 residues. V shed 11 bases and J 2 bases; nucleotides not matched to a gene: 8. Germline CDR1 ENHRY, CDR2 SYGVKD. The CDR3 region is CAVSGGGDTDTQYF. CDR3 in DNA: TGTGCCGTCTCGGGCGGGGGGGACACAGATACGCAGTATTTT.

This clonotype was seen a few times. The chain employs TRBV6-5 and TRBJ2-2; 8 bases match TRBD1. After removal of 4 bases from V and 4 bases from J, the junction contained 5 bases not matched to a gene. Germline CDR1 reads MNHEY; CDR2 reads SVGAGI. The CDR3 has 15 amino acids. The CDR3 DNA reads TGTGCCAGCAGTTTGGACAGGGTGGCCACCGGGGAGCTGTTTTTT. It yields the protein CASSLDRVATGELFF.

This clonotype was observed a single time. Germline is not matched at one junction end, which may reflect a read error. V is TRBV6-1 and J is TRBJ2-4; 8 nucleotides match TRBD1. CDR3 length: 14 amino acids. Germline CDR1 and CDR2: MNHNS and SASEGT. CDR3 sequence: CAGRGLRAKNTQYF. The DNA for the CDR3 is TGTGCCGGCAGGGGGCTGCGAGCCAAAAACACGCAGTATTTC.

The CDR3 DNA is TGTGCCAGCAGTTACTCGATACGGTTTCTTGCGGATACGCAGTATTTT. Its protein product is CASSYSIRFLADTQYF. V is TRBV6-5 and J is TRBJ2-3; D is unclear. There are 16 residues in the CDR3. V was pared by 0 bases and J by 6 bases, with 16 bases between. Germline CDR1 MNHEY, CDR2 SVGAGI.

The table lists this clonotype with a few counts. The chain employs TRBV6-1 and TRBJ2-7; possibly TRBD2 for D (5 bases). V was shortened by 2 bases and J by 2 bases, with 7 bases between the two germline ends. CDR3 size: 13 residues. The germline CDR1 and CDR2 sequences are MNHNS and SASEGT. This chain's CDR3 is CASSEFGTYEQYF. Here the CDR3 DNA reads TGTGCCAGCAGTGAATTCGGGACCTACGAGCAGTACTTC.

The genes are TRBV6-8 and TRBJ2-3, with unresolved D. The germline V gene encodes CDR1 MNHGY and CDR2 SAAAGT. The CDR3 runs to 11 residues. The CDR3 nucleotides read TGTGGGAGCAGCGACGAAGAGACCCAGTATTTT. The encoded protein is CGSSDEETQYF.

This chain connects TRBV3-1 to TRBJ2-4; either TRBD1 or TRBD2 may fit D (6 bases each). The CDR3 sequence is 13 residues long. Germline assignment: CDR1 LGHDT and CDR2 YNNKEL (reference sequence). The ends were cut back, 4 bases at V and 13 bases at J, with 17 bases in the middle. In nucleotides, the CDR3 is TGTGCCAGCAGCCCTATGGGGGGCTGGGAGCAGTACTTC. Its protein is CASSPMGGWEQYF. Variable domain in full (rest from reference TRBV3-1 and TRBJ2-4): DTAVSQTPKYLVTQMGNDKSIKCEQNLGHDTMYWYKQDSKKFLKIMFSYNNKELIINETVPNRFSPKSPDKAHLNLHINSLELGDSAVYFCASSPMGGWEQYFGAGTRLSVL.

This clonotype was detected only a few times. The chain employs TRBV7-2 and TRBJ2-1; TRBD1 agrees at 7 bases. Germline assignment: CDR1 SGHTA and CDR2 FQGNSA. The length of the CDR3 is 14 residues. V lost 5 bases to trimming and J lost 10 bases; unmatched junction nucleotides: 11. The chain's CDR3 is CASSSRQGSHEQFF. CDR3 coding DNA: TGTGCCAGCAGCAGTAGACAGGGCTCCCACGAGCAGTTCTTC.

This clonotype is labeled medium-sized. A clone one base away is much larger, so this may be a read error. This chain connects TRBV6-1 to TRBJ2-1; tentatively, D is TRBD2 (6 bases). The CDR3 covers 14 residues. Germline assignment: CDR1 MNHNS and CDR2 SASEGT. V was cut by 4 bases and J by 13 bases, with 20 bases left in between. The DNA of the CDR3 is TGTGCCAGCAGTGGAGGAGGGAGTGGGGAGACCCAGTTCTTC. Its protein product is CASSGGGSGETQFF.

This clonotype was seen more than once but under ten times. The chain links TRBV7-2 to TRBJ2-1; D possibly corresponds to TRBD2 (7 bases). This CDR3 is built from 17 residues. Germline loops: CDR1 SGHTA, CDR2 FQGNSA. V was cut by 1 base and J by 4 bases, with 17 bases left in between. This chain's CDR3 is CASSLGGGEDRYNEQFF. CDR3 bases: TGTGCCAGCAGCTTAGGTGGGGGGGAGGACAGATACAATGAGCAGTTCTTC.

This clonotype was picked up a small number of times. The V gene is TRBV6-1, the J gene TRBJ2-1; perhaps TRBD1 as D (6 bases). The end of the DNA is better explained by TRBJ2-7, so the J call may be wrong. This CDR3 comprises 15 residues. CDR1 is MNHNS and CDR2 is SASEGT in the germline V gene. The CDR3 nucleotides read TGTGCCAGCAGTCCGCAGGGGACCGCCCCCTACGAGCAGTACTTC. This codes for CASSPQGTAPYEQYF.

This clonotype was counted only a few times. This chain links TRBV6-1 with TRBJ2-3; TRBD2 matches at 9 bases. The J call is in doubt because the DNA end fits TRBJ2-7 better. The CDR3 is made up of 17 amino acids. The germline gives CDR1 MNHNS, CDR2 SASEGT. The CDR3 is CASSAGGGGRDQDTQYF. The CDR3, as DNA: TGTGCCAGCAGTGCGGGCGGGGGGGGGCGTGACCAAGATACGCAGTACTTC.

This chain uses TRBV4-1 with TRBJ1-6; no clear D gene. Germline CDR1 and CDR2: MGHRA and YSYEKL. Trimming removed 5 bases from V and 0 bases from J, with 11 bases in between. The CDR3 length is 16 residues. CDR3 sequence (DNA): TGCGCCAGCAGCACCACAGCCAGCTCCTATAATTCACCCCTCCACTTT. Translating it yields CASSTTASSYNSPLHF.